This T cell receptor beta chain was identified during a study of OX40 agonist ivuxolimab in advanced cancers. The study in broad terms: Ivuxolimab was an agonistic, fully human IgG2 monoclonal antibody directed against OX40 (CD134), a costimulatory receptor. Intravenous ivuxolimab was administered to patients every 2 weeks at six dose levels: 0.01, 0.1, 0.3, 1.5, 3 and 10 mg/kg. Among the roughly 50 dose-escalation patients, around 19 had hepatocellular carcinoma, roughly 15 melanoma, 9 renal cell carcinoma and 9 head and neck cancer. In the dose-escalation cohort, around four fifths of patients were male, and the mean age was approximately 60 years, with a range of about 20 to 79. Prior anti-PD-1, anti-PD-L1 or anti-CTLA-4 therapy was permitted, and approximately 39% of dose-escalation patients had received checkpoint inhibitors. Three dose-escalation patients achieved partial responses, one with hepatocellular carcinoma and two with cutaneous melanoma. Peripheral TCRbeta sequencing aimed to test whether ivuxolimab altered TCR sequence diversity and caused clonal T-cell expansion. The paper reports the monotherapy dose-escalation portion (N of about 50 patients) of the phase I ivuxolimab trial.

Regarding this clone: The antigen this receptor binds is unknown. Base-call qualities are not available, and no considerably larger clone is one nucleotide away.

Genomic DNA was extracted from sorted cells for sequencing of the TCRbeta CDR3 region. TCRbeta CDR3 regions were sequenced using the immunoSEQ Assay. TCRdb obtained this table from immuneACCESS and retained in-frame rearrangements with V and J assigned. These tables miss some clones; where compared with another copy, unresolved V genes account for less than half of the shortfall, and the remainder is unexplained. For this sample there are tens of thousands of clones; over 80% appear just once. Roughly an eighth of the sample rests with the top ten. Patients with autoimmune disease history or receiving systemic immunosuppression were excluded from the trial. Peripheral blood for TCR sequencing was collected from all dose cohorts at baseline, on cycle 4 day 1, and on cycle 7 day 1. Samples were obtained from an open-label, multicenter, first-in-human phase I dose-escalation trial of ivuxolimab. Adults with locally advanced or metastatic melanoma, renal cell carcinoma, hepatocellular carcinoma or head and neck squamous cell carcinoma were enrolled in the trial. Before TCR sequencing, CD4+ T cells and CD8+ T cells were sorted from peripheral blood as separate populations.

The junction shows trimming of 3 bases on V and 4 bases on J, and the gene matches do not reach 5 bases of it. The CDR3 contains 14 residues, cysteine and phenylalanine counted. Kept here is only the CDR3 DNA, which spans 42 bases and is read in frame from base 1. In the germline V gene, CDR1 corresponds to SGHRS and CDR2 to YFSETQ. Overall study outcomes, separate from this receptor: The antigen specificity of the clonally expanded peripheral T cells was not determined. Low levels of normalized T-cell clonal expansion were also shown by some nonresponding patients. In the 0.1-3.0 mg/kg groups, partial responders were among the patients with the lowest normalized peripheral clonal expansion, particularly in CD8+ T cells. At doses of 0.1 to 3.0 mg/kg, clonal expansion of both CD4+ and CD8+ T cells in blood was seen between baseline and week 6. After ivuxolimab, expanded clones were on average more numerous among CD8+ T cells than among CD4+ T cells.

This receptor was taken from an adult with an advanced solid tumor such as melanoma, head and neck, liver or kidney cancer. The input for sequencing was CD4+ or CD8+ T cells sorted from blood, taken in a trial of the OX40 agonist ivuxolimab. Recombination joined TRBV5-1 with TRBJ2-5; TRBD1 matches 8 bases in the middle. CDR3 loop: CASSSSDRGETQYF. The nucleotide sequence reads TGCGCCAGCAGCTCTTCCGACAGGGGAGAGACCCAGTACTTC.